This T cell receptor (beta chain) was sequenced during a study of blood T cell repertoires in COVID-19. Looking at the study overall: The study drew acute and convalescent COVID-19 samples from the United States, Italy and Spain.

V trimming: 5 bases; J trimming: 2 bases; junction bases outside the gene matches: 8. This CDR3 comprises 17 residues. CDR1 is LNHDA and CDR2 is SQIVND in the germline V gene (reference sequence). Per the study methods: Estimation of nucleated cell counts relied on the amplification of reference gene primers. The method was immunoSEQ multiplex PCR; TCRdb's version includes in-frame clones alone and lacks a portion of them. D and trimming come from the DNA, and the V and J calls and clone size come from that table. The data show 65,000 to 90,000 clones, roughly 78% seen once. This sequence joins TRBV19 and TRBJ1-4; 10 positions agree with TRBD1. This receptor was obtained from a man aged 60 to 75 with acute or convalescent COVID-19. The sequencing input was peripheral blood. The chain's CDR3 is CASSPRDRGRTNEKLFF. The CDR3 bases are TGTGCCAGTAGTCCCCGGGACAGGGGTCGGACTAATGAAAAACTGTTTTTT.